These 24 T cell receptor beta chains originate from one sample sequenced in a study of cytomegalovirus exposure and HLA in healthy donors. 13 Jbeta primers and 60 Vbeta primers were used for the PCR. Only in-frame clones appear in the TCRdb table, and some are missing; sequencing was by immunoSEQ multiplex PCR. The sample shows hundreds of thousands of clones, about 81% of them seen only once. Material: PBMCs. The receptor source for this set is a man aged 35-49 years in good health and CMV-seropositive.

Comment on this clone: One end of the junction fails to match germline, which may point to a read error. The chain links TRBV28 to TRBJ2-4; TRBD2 might be the D (6 bases). Germline assignment: CDR1 MDHEN and CDR2 SYDVKM. This CDR3 has 15 residues. In nucleotides, the CDR3 is TGTGCCAGCAGCCTTAGCGGCGGGGCCAGAAACATTCAGTACTTC. It translates to CASSLSGGARNIQYF.

The chain joins TRBV7-9 to TRBJ2-7; a possible D gene is TRBD1 (5 bases). The V end was cut by 5 bases, the J end by 3 bases, with 14 bases between. This CDR3 comprises 14 residues. Germline V gene data show CDR1 as SEHNR and CDR2 as FQNEAQ (reference sequence). Here the CDR3 DNA reads TGTGCCAGCAGCGGGCAGGGCCATTTCTACGAGCAGTACTTC. Residues: CASSGQGHFYEQYF. The full variable domain, with the rest looked up from reference TRBV7-9 and TRBJ2-7, is DTGVSQNPRHKITKRGQNVTFRCDPISEHNRLYWYRQTLGQGPEFLTYFQNEAQLEKSRLLSDRFSAERPKGSFSTLEIQRTEQGDSAMYLCASSGQGHFYEQYFGPGTRLTVT.

The chain combines TRBV6-5 with TRBJ1-1, with 9 nucleotides matching TRBD1. Germline V gene data show CDR1 as MNHEY and CDR2 as SVGAGI. The CDR3 is made up of 12 amino acids. V lost 5 bases, J lost 11 bases, and 6 bases stayed unmatched. CDR3 loop: CASSTQGATAFF. CDR3 DNA sequence: TGTGCCAGCAGTACACAGGGGGCTACGGCTTTCTTT.

The chain couples TRBV19 to TRBJ1-5, with TRBD1 as a possible D gene (5 bases). Trimming stripped 4 bases from V and 10 bases from J, with 8 bases between. Germline values: CDR1 LNHDA, CDR2 SQIVND (reference sequence). The length of the CDR3 is 11 residues. The CDR3 reads CASSNGGPQHF. CDR3 nucleotides: TGTGCCAGTAGTAACGGGGGACCCCAGCATTTT.

The chain joins TRBV5-1 to TRBJ2-1; no firm D call. V was cut by 2 bases and J by 9 bases, with 6 bases left in between. Germline lookup yields CDR1 SGHRS and CDR2 YFSETQ. The CDR3 runs to 11 residues. CDR3 bases: TGCGCCAGCAGCTTAGGAGTTGAGCAGTTCTTC. This encodes CASSLGVEQFF.

The V gene is TRBV7-2, the J gene TRBJ1-5; D may be TRBD1 (6 bases). The CDR3 is 15 amino acids. Trimming left V 1 base short and J 4 bases short, with 11 bases between. Germline-derived CDR1 and CDR2 are SGHTA and FQGNSA. The CDR3 DNA reads TGTGCCAGCAGCTTAGTAGGGGGTCAGAATCAGCCCCAGCATTTT. Its translation: CASSLVGGQNQPQHF.

The V and J genes are TRBV13 and TRBJ2-3; D remains unclear. Germline loops: CDR1 PRHDT, CDR2 FYEKMQ (reference sequence). Trimming cost V 0 bases and J 6 bases, with 31 bases left between them. This CDR3 spans 21 amino acids. The CDR3 is CASSLGRARSYPLPSVDTQYF. The CDR3 DNA reads TGTGCCAGCAGCTTAGGCCGAGCTCGAAGCTATCCGCTCCCGTCTGTGGATACGCAGTATTTT.

V and J are TRBV2 and TRBJ2-5; 9 bases fit TRBD1. The DNA end is a closer match to TRBJ2-7, so the J assignment may be wrong. Germline CDR1 is SNHLY and CDR2 is FYNNEI. The CDR3 extends over 14 amino acids. The CDR3 DNA reads as TGTGCCAGCAGTGATTTGGACAGGGGCGGCGAGCAGTACTTC. The encoded protein is CASSDLDRGGEQYF.

The rearrangement joins TRBV15 to TRBJ2-1; 10 nucleotides match TRBD1. V lost 8 bases and J lost 4; bases outside the gene matches: 5. There are 14 residues in the CDR3. Germline CDR1 and CDR2: LNHNV and YYDKDF (reference sequence). CDR3 sequence reads: CATYRDRGYNEQFF. As DNA, the CDR3 is TGTGCCACCTACCGGGACAGGGGTTACAATGAGCAGTTCTTC.

This clone has a handful of counts. This specimen includes other DNA sequences encoding the same CDR3. The rearrangement joins TRBV7-6 to TRBJ2-1, with 8 bases aligning to TRBD2. Germline V CDR1 and CDR2: SGHVS, FNYEAQ. V shed 1 base and J 4 bases; nucleotides not matched to a gene: 6. The CDR3 runs 16 residues. The CDR3 DNA sequence: TGTGCCAGCAGCTTAGGGGGCGGGAGGAATTACAATGAGCAGTTCTTC. Amino acids: CASSLGGGRNYNEQFF.

The chain uses TRBV5-4 and TRBJ1-3; maybe TRBD1 (5 bases). The CDR3 is 15 amino acids. The ends were cut back, 6 bases at V and 1 base at J, with 14 bases in the middle. Germline V lookup: CDR1 SGHNT, CDR2 YYREEE (reference sequence). The DNA for the CDR3 is TGTGCCAGCACCGAGGACGGGGGTTCTGGAAACACCATATATTTT. It specifies CASTEDGGSGNTIYF.

V and J are TRBV6-5 and TRBJ2-2, with D possibly TRBD2 on 7 matching bases. CDR1 MNHEY and CDR2 SVGAGI come from the germline V gene. Deletions cut 2 bases from V and 6 bases from J, with 10 bases between. This CDR3 has 14 amino acids. CDR3 bases: TGTGCCAGCAGTTACAGGGGGGGGGCCGGGGAGCTGTTTTTT. It encodes CASSYRGGAGELFF.

The V call is TRBV27, the J call TRBJ2-5; D is perhaps TRBD1 (6 bases). This CDR3 spans 15 amino acids. With 2 bases removed from V and 5 bases from J, the gap between germline ends came to 15 bases. Germline values: CDR1 MNHEY, CDR2 SMNVEV (reference sequence). CDR3 amino acids: CASSLVTGWGETQYF. The CDR3 DNA reads as TGTGCCAGCAGTTTAGTAACAGGGTGGGGGGAGACCCAGTACTTC.

V gene TRBV6-5 combines with J gene TRBJ1-1, with 8 bases that match TRBD1. CDR3 length: 15 residues. The trim removed 4 bases at V and 1 base at J, leaving 5 bases unmatched. CDR1 and CDR2 (germline): MNHEY, SVGAGI. The CDR3 here is CASSSKDRANTEAFF. The CDR3 DNA reads as TGTGCCAGCAGTTCGAAGGACAGGGCGAACACTGAAGCTTTCTTT.

This clone was seen a few times. The chain links TRBV6-1 to TRBJ2-5, with 8 bases matching TRBD2. V trimming: 5 bases; J trimming: 2 bases; junction bases outside the gene matches: 7. Germline V lookup: CDR1 MNHNS, CDR2 SASEGT. The CDR3 totals 15 residues. CDR3 in amino acids: CASSIQPGGQETQYF. CDR3 in DNA: TGTGCCAGCAGTATTCAACCGGGGGGGCAAGAGACCCAGTACTTC.

CDR3 nucleotides: TGTGCCAGCTCACAGCGGTCTAGCGCTGGGGATACGCAGTATTTT. It translates to CASSQRSSAGDTQYF. The chain carries TRBV18 and TRBJ2-3, with D possibly TRBD2 on 6 matching bases. The V gene lost 4 bases and the J gene lost 6 bases, with 17 bases spanning the gap. Looked up from germline, CDR1 is KGHSH and CDR2 is LQKENI. The CDR3 consists of 15 residues.

The table lists this clone with a few counts. The chain joins TRBV11-3 to TRBJ2-7; perhaps TRBD2 as D (6 bases). The CDR3 has 15 amino acids. V was cut by 2 bases and J by 3 bases, with 14 bases left in between. Per germline, CDR1 SGHNT and CDR2 YENEEA. CDR3 loop: CASSLMGLCDYEQYV. DNA of the CDR3: TGTGCCAGCAGCTTAATGGGACTTTGCGACTACGAGCAGTACGTC.

Details on this clone: Within the sample, other DNA sequences also encode this same CDR3. The gene calls are TRBV5-1 and TRBJ2-6; D not certain. The CDR3 has 16 residues. The V and J ends lost 0 bases and 0 bases respectively, with 7 bases between them. CDR1 and CDR2 from the germline V gene are SGHRS and YFSETQ. CDR3 in DNA: TGCGCCAGCAGCTTGGCGCCGAGCTCTGGGGCCAACGTCCTGACTTTC. Amino acids: CASSLAPSSGANVLTF.

This clone was found once. J is TRBJ1-1 and V is TRBV19; D is possibly TRBD1 (5 bases). The germline gives CDR1 LNHDA, CDR2 SQIVND (reference sequence). The CDR3 contains 13 residues. V lost 5 bases, J lost 1 base, and 8 bases lay in between. CDR3 nucleotides: TGTGCCAGTAGTCATAGGGGGAACACTGAAGCTTTCTTT. Amino acid sequence: CASSHRGNTEAFF. The entire variable domain, with the rest obtained from reference TRBV19 and TRBJ1-1, is as follows: DGGITQSPKYLFRKEGQNVTLSCEQNLNHDAMYWYRQDPGQGLRLIYYSQIVNDFQKGDIAEGYSVSREKKESFPLTVTSAQKNPTAFYLCASSHRGNTEAFFGQGTRLTVV.

This sequence joins TRBV6-5 and TRBJ1-1; TRBD1 matches at 8 bases. The CDR3 runs 14 residues. CDR1 and CDR2 (germline): MNHEY, SVGAGI. V was clipped by 0 bases and J by 6 bases; unmatched bases: 3. In DNA form, the CDR3 reads TGTGCCAGCAGTTACTCCCAGGGGGCCGCTGAAGCTTTCTTT. This sequence encodes CASSYSQGAAEAFF.

The rearrangement joins TRBV7-9 to TRBJ2-7, with D tentatively TRBD1 (6 bases). This CDR3 is 13 amino acids long. CDR1 and CDR2 (germline): SEHNR, FQNEAQ (reference sequence). The ends were cut back, 4 bases at V and 5 bases at J, with 12 bases in the middle. The CDR3 region has the DNA TGTGCCAGCAGCTCGCAGGGGCGAGACGAGCAGTACGTC. As protein: CASSSQGRDEQYV.

This clone was observed a few times. This chain uses TRBV5-4 with TRBJ2-7; 10 bases are shared with TRBD2. Losses at the gene ends were 9 bases for V and 2 bases for J; bases not matched to a gene: 14. The CDR3 spans 16 residues. Germline V gene lookup returns CDR1 SGHNT and CDR2 YYREEE (reference sequence). The CDR3 nucleotides are TGTGCCAACCCCCCTAGGAGCGGGAGGGCCCCCTACGAGCAGTACTTC. Its translation is CANPPRSGRAPYEQYF.

The V call is TRBV5-6, the J call TRBJ1-5; 8 positions match TRBD1. With 4 bases clipped from V and 3 bases from J, the junction kept 3 bases outside the gene matches. This CDR3 is built from 14 residues. Germline-derived CDR1 and CDR2 are SGHDT and YYEEEE. CDR3 sequence: CASSRTGNNQPQHF. Written as DNA, the CDR3 is TGTGCCAGCAGCCGGACAGGGAACAATCAGCCCCAGCATTTT.

The genes are TRBV9 and TRBJ1-2, with 7 bases fitting TRBD1. The germline V gene encodes CDR1 SGDLS and CDR2 YYNGEE. The CDR3 runs to 14 residues. The J segment lost 6 bases and the V segment lost 0 bases, leaving 5 bases of the junction unmatched. CDR3 DNA sequence: TGTGCCAGCAGCGTAGGAGGAGGGGGCGATGGCTACACCTTC. This gives the protein CASSVGGGGDGYTF.